These 8 T cell receptor beta chains came from one sample sequenced in a study of Ad26.COV2.S vaccination and SARS-CoV-2 variants. The protocol was immunoSEQ multiplex PCR, while the TCRdb copy is restricted to in-frame clones and leaves out a portion. The profile shows about 350,000 clones, roughly 90% of them singletons. The treatment: approximately 18 received Ad26.COV2.S at low or high dose, single or two shots; 5 received placebo; per-sample allocation not given. Each sample was drawn 63 days after the first injection (of vaccine or placebo). The specimen was peripheral blood, collected in a trial of Ad26.COV2.S vaccine versus placebo. Receptor source: a person between 18 and 65 years old who received the Ad26.COV2.S COVID-19 vaccine or a placebo.

This clone was counted once. The V and J genes are TRBV11-2 and TRBJ2-1, with 7 nucleotides matching TRBD1. This CDR3 region has 13 residues. Germline-derived CDR1 and CDR2 are SGHAT and FQNNGV. J was trimmed by 9 bases and V by 5 bases; bases with no gene match: 7. The CDR3 reads CASSPPRQGEQFF. The DNA for the CDR3 is TGTGCCAGCAGCCCCCCTAGACAGGGTGAGCAGTTCTTC.

This rearrangement joins TRBV7-8 to TRBJ1-5; D is perhaps TRBD1 (5 bases). CDR3 length: 15 residues. The germline V and J ends were trimmed by 2 bases and 4 bases, with 12 bases remaining between them. CDR1 and CDR2 (germline): SGHVS, FQNEAQ. The CDR3 DNA is TGTGCCAGCAGCTTACTGGGGACGGCTAATCAGCCCCAGCATTTT. Translation: CASSLLGTANQPQHF.

With regard to this clone: This likely comes from a read error, as the CDR3 has no conserved phenylalanine or tryptophan at its end. The DNA is left out, because the CDR3 cannot be placed on it with certainty; the CDR3 is given as TCRdb lists it. V gene TRBV6-4 combines with J gene TRBJ1-2; the listed D gene, TRBD1, was not tested against the DNA. The CDR3 has 10 amino acids, counting both end residues. The germline CDR1 and CDR2 sequences are MRHNA and SNTAGT. The CDR3 protein is CASSAPGQPS.

The chain employs TRBV2 and TRBJ1-4; D remains unclear. The length of the CDR3 is 16 residues. V shed 5 bases and J shed 8 bases, with 21 bases lying between them. In germline, CDR1 is SNHLY, CDR2 FYNNEI. CDR3 sequence reads: CASSPLEGPKGEKLFF. CDR3 bases: TGTGCCAGCAGTCCCTTGGAAGGGCCTAAGGGCGAAAAACTGTTTTTT.

The chain joins TRBV18 to TRBJ1-1, with unresolved D. Germline V gives CDR1 KGHSH, CDR2 LQKENI. V lost 0 bases to trimming and J lost 1 base, with 3 bases between them. The CDR3 covers 13 residues. The DNA for the CDR3 is TGTGCCAGCTCACCACCGCCGAACACTGAAGCTTTCTTT. Translating gives CASSPPPNTEAFF.

The chain joins TRBV7-8 to TRBJ2-7; tentatively, D is TRBD1 (5 bases). CDR1 SGHVS and CDR2 FQNEAQ come from the germline V gene. V was trimmed by 1 base and J by 2 bases, leaving 18 bases between them. There are 17 residues in the CDR3. CDR3 protein: CASSLEWGQMVAYEQYF. For the CDR3, the DNA is TGTGCCAGCAGCTTAGAATGGGGCCAGATGGTGGCCTACGAGCAGTACTTC.

The chain recombines TRBV6-5 with TRBJ2-1; D gene unclear. Per germline, CDR1 MNHEY and CDR2 SVGAGI. The CDR3 is made up of 16 amino acids. Trimming pared 0 bases from V and 0 bases from J, leaving 9 bases between. For the CDR3, the DNA is TGTGCCAGCAGTTACTCGTCCCAAAGCTCCTACAATGAGCAGTTCTTC. Its protein product is CASSYSSQSSYNEQFF.

The genes are TRBV29-1 and TRBJ1-1; D uncertain. The V and J ends lost 2 bases and 4 bases respectively, with 17 bases between them. Germline CDR1 reads SQVTM; CDR2 reads ANQGSEA. The CDR3 totals 15 residues. The chain's CDR3 is CSVESLSPSTTEAFF. The CDR3 coding sequence is TGCAGCGTTGAAAGTTTGAGTCCATCCACCACTGAAGCTTTCTTT.